What follows describes a single TCR beta chain. The data stem from a study of blood T cell repertoires in COVID-19. About the research overall: COVID-19 samples collected from the United States, Italy and Spain covered acute and convalescent phases. The analysed material was cDNA or gDNA that came from T cells, B-cell-depleted T cells, or PBMCs.

Deletions cut 1 base from V and 2 bases from J, with 5 bases between. CDR1 GTSNPN and CDR2 SVGIG come from the germline V gene (reference sequence). The CDR3 totals 12 residues. Study processing details: Cell counts per sample came from amplifying reference gene primers. Assay: immunoSEQ multiplex PCR; the TCRdb copy retains only in-frame clones and omits some. Clone size and the V and J calls come from that table; the DNA yielded D and trimming. The sample consists of about 320,000 clones, 86% of them appearing once. The material sequenced was peripheral blood. The receptor was derived from a woman aged 45 to 65 with acute or convalescent COVID-19. The chain joins TRBV30 to TRBJ1-2; D uncertain. The CDR3 region is CAWSATNYGYTF. DNA of the CDR3: TGTGCCTGGAGTGCGACAAACTATGGCTACACCTTC.